A selection of T cell receptor beta chains follows, all from one sample in a study of CD8 T cells in ankylosing spondylitis. TCRdb analysed the 5' RACE reads with MiXCR anew, one entry per CDR3 protein. This sample yields over 400,000 distinct CDR3 sequences, of which about 25% are seen a single time; roughly 0.8% belongs to the top ten. Sequencing input: blood, either unsorted or a sorted T cell fraction (not recorded which). The receptors here all came from a male donor with ankylosing spondylitis. Each CDR3 is given with its conserved first and last residue. A D gene is named only where the DNA matches it firmly. Some rows have no size entry. The others give once, few or many, or a class for an expanded clone.

D gene	V gene	J gene	clone size	CDR3 protein	CDR3 DNA
TRBD1	TRBV25-1	TRBJ2-1	many	CASSARQGSYNEQFF	TGTGCCAGCAGCGCACGACAGGGCTCCTACAATGAGCAGTTCTTC
.	TRBV7-2	TRBJ2-3	few	CASSRDRTDTQYF	TGTGCCAGCAGCCGGGACCGTACAGATACGCAGTATTTT
.	TRBV18	TRBJ2-3	.	CASSPRVGRISTDTQYF	TGTGCCAGCTCGCCCAGAGTCGGACGGATCAGCACAGATACGCAGTATTTT
.	TRBV12-3/TRBV12-4	TRBJ2-1	few	CASSFISNFNEQFF	TGTGCCAGCAGTTTTATCTCAAACTTCAATGAGCAGTTCTTC
.	TRBV5-1	TRBJ2-3	.	CASSLGRGTGDTQYF	TGCGCCAGCAGCTTGGGCCGCGGGACGGGAGATACGCAGTATTTT
TRBD1	TRBV5-1	TRBJ1-4	.	CASRDTGGPNEKLFF	TGCGCCAGCAGAGACACAGGGGGCCCTAATGAAAAACTGTTTTTT
.	TRBV10-3	TRBJ1-5	.	CATSTTEGLSQPQHF	TGTGCCACTTCCACTACAGAGGGTTTATCTCAGCCCCAGCATTTT
TRBD1	TRBV15	TRBJ1-5	few	CATSRDRGLGGGPQHF	TGTGCCACCAGCAGAGACAGGGGGCTCGGAGGGGGGCCCCAGCATTTT
.	TRBV7-2	TRBJ1-3	.	CASSMEADSGNTIYF	TGTGCCAGCAGTATGGAAGCAGACTCTGGAAACACCATATATTTT
.	TRBV5-1	TRBJ2-7	.	CASSLEGSRVGSEQYF	TGCGCCAGCAGCTTGGAAGGCTCCCGGGTAGGCAGCGAGCAGTACTTC
TRBD1	TRBV20-1	TRBJ1-2	.	CSARDPGQGIYGYTF	TGCAGTGCTAGAGACCCGGGACAGGGGATATATGGCTACACCTTC
.	TRBV5-1	TRBJ2-5	.	CASSLLADQETQYF	TGCGCCAGCAGCTTATTAGCGGACCAAGAGACCCAGTACTTC
.	TRBV30	TRBJ2-1	.	CAWSLGSSYNEQFF	TGTGCCTGGAGTCTGGGGAGCTCCTACAATGAGCAGTTCTTC
.	TRBV24-1	TRBJ1-1	few	CATSDIQGRAFF	TGTGCCACCAGTGATATACAGGGTAGGGCTTTCTTT
.	TRBV3-1	TRBJ2-6	once	CASSQVQSGANVLTF	TGTGCCAGCAGCCAAGTACAGTCTGGGGCCAACGTCCTGACTTTC
.	TRBV2	TRBJ1-6	few	CASSESHNNSPLHF	TGTGCCAGCAGTGAATCACACAATAATTCACCCCTCCACTTT
TRBD1	TRBV7-9	TRBJ1-2	few	CASSERQGDYGYTF	TGTGCCAGCAGCGAACGACAGGGGGATTATGGCTACACCTTC
.	TRBV24-1	TRBJ1-1	.	CATSDSVTGNTEAFF	TGTGCCACCAGTGATTCGGTAACGGGGAACACTGAAGCTTTCTTT
TRBD1	TRBV11-1	TRBJ1-1	.	CASSLMNWGQKTEAFF	TGTGCCAGCAGCTTAATGAATTGGGGACAGAAGACTGAAGCTTTCTTT
.	TRBV5-5	TRBJ2-7	.	CASSLLGQGMSYEQYF	TGTGCCAGCAGCTTGTTGGGGCAGGGGATGTCCTACGAGCAGTACTTC